The source of this TCR beta chain is a study of shared T cell receptors in the human thymus. The method was immunoSEQ multiplex PCR; TCRdb's version includes in-frame clones alone and lacks a portion of them. The sample has about 610,000 clones; 88% are singletons. CDR1 MNHNS and CDR2 SASEGT come from the germline V gene. CDR3 length: 19 amino acids. The V gene end was trimmed by 1 base and the J gene end by 0 bases; junction bases not matched to a gene: 12. In addition, the sample was reused for a study of human thymus T cells. From that study: Apparent skewing of V and J gene usage characterized both thymic and blood repertoires. Among unrelated individuals, related research reported thymic repertoires that overlapped highly.

The rearrangement joins TRBV6-1 to TRBJ1-5, with 7 bases that match TRBD1. This TCR came from a boy younger than two with a congenital heart defect. The specimen was thymocytes. As DNA, the CDR3 is TGTGCCAGCAGTGAAGGAGGGGGCCCTATTACGGGTAGCAATCAGCCCCAGCATTTT. Translated, it gives CASSEGGGPITGSNQPQHF.